This is a list of T cell receptor beta chains from one sample in a study of shared clonotypes between healthy human individuals. Sequencing used immunoSEQ multiplex PCR; TCRdb keeps in-frame clones, though not all of them. The profile shows about 640,000 clones, 55% to 75% of them singletons. The sample comprised memory CD4+ T cells sorted from blood. The receptors originated from a woman aged 25 to 45 in good health. Each CDR3 is given with its conserved first and last residue. The order of the fields is clone size, CDR3 length, V gene, J gene, D gene, CDR3 DNA, CDR3 protein. The D gene is left open where the match is weak. Size is stated for part of the rows, as once, few or many counts, or as a class when the clone is expanded.

abundance: NA
len: 14
v_gene: TRBV5-1
j_gene: TRBJ2-7
d_gene: NA
CDR3nt: TGCGCCAGCAGCCCAGGCGGGACGCCCTACGAGCAGTACTTC
CDR3aa: CASSPGGTPYEQYF

abundance: NA
len: 13
v_gene: TRBV6-1
j_gene: TRBJ1-5
d_gene: NA
CDR3nt: TGTGCCAGCAGAAGGGATCGCAATCAGCCCCAGCATTTT
CDR3aa: CASRRDRNQPQHF

abundance: NA
len: 15
v_gene: TRBV7-2
j_gene: TRBJ2-1
d_gene: TRBD2
CDR3nt: TGTGCCAGCAGTAGACTAGCGCTTAGCCCCAATGAGCAGTTCTTC
CDR3aa: CASSRLALSPNEQFF

abundance: NA
len: 15
v_gene: TRBV7-9
j_gene: TRBJ2-7
d_gene: TRBD1
CDR3nt: TGTGCCAGCAGCTTAGTGCGGACAGGGATCTACGAGCAGTACTTC
CDR3aa: CASSLVRTGIYEQYF

abundance: few
len: 14
v_gene: TRBV5-1
j_gene: TRBJ1-4
d_gene: NA
CDR3nt: TGCGCCAGCAGCCCGACAGGAGGAGGTGAAAAACTGTTTTTT
CDR3aa: CASSPTGGGEKLFF

abundance: NA
len: 17
v_gene: TRBV14
j_gene: TRBJ2-6
d_gene: TRBD1
CDR3nt: TGTGCCAGCAGCCATCGGACAGGCCTCTCTGGGGCCAACGTCCTGACTTTC
CDR3aa: CASSHRTGLSGANVLTF

abundance: NA
len: 16
v_gene: TRBV10-2
j_gene: TRBJ1-1
d_gene: TRBD1
CDR3nt: TGCGCCAGCAGTGAGTCGCCCCGACAGGGGAGAACTGAAGCTTTCTTT
CDR3aa: CASSESPRQGRTEAFF

abundance: NA
len: 10
v_gene: TRBV6-1
j_gene: TRBJ2-7
d_gene: NA
CDR3nt: TGTGCCAGCAATGACTACGAGCAGTACTTC
CDR3aa: CASNDYEQYF

abundance: NA
len: 14
v_gene: TRBV11-2
j_gene: TRBJ2-2
d_gene: NA
CDR3nt: TGTGCCAGCAGCTTAGACCGCACCACCGGGGAGCTGTTTTTT
CDR3aa: CASSLDRTTGELFF

abundance: few
len: 17
v_gene: TRBV28
j_gene: TRBJ2-2
d_gene: NA
CDR3nt: TGTGCCAGCAGACTAAGCGGTAGACAAACGAACACCGGGGAGCTGTTTTTT
CDR3aa: CASRLSGRQTNTGELFF

abundance: NA
len: 14
v_gene: TRBV4-1
j_gene: TRBJ2-4
d_gene: NA
CDR3nt: TGCGCCAGCAGCCAGGACTTGGCCAAAAACATTCAGTACTTC
CDR3aa: CASSQDLAKNIQYF

abundance: NA
len: 13
v_gene: TRBV19
j_gene: TRBJ2-7
d_gene: NA
CDR3nt: TGTGCCAGTGGGACGGGGGATCACTACGAGCAGTACTTC
CDR3aa: CASGTGDHYEQYF

abundance: NA
len: 14
v_gene: TRBV27
j_gene: TRBJ2-7
d_gene: TRBD1
CDR3nt: TGTGCCAGCAGTAGGACCGGACAGGGAAGCGAGCAGTACTTC
CDR3aa: CASSRTGQGSEQYF

abundance: many
len: 13
v_gene: TRBV19
j_gene: TRBJ2-2
d_gene: NA
CDR3nt: TGTGCCTCCGCGGCCTATCAGGCCGGGGAGCTGTTTTTT
CDR3aa: CASAAYQAGELFF

abundance: few
len: 18
v_gene: TRBV4-1
j_gene: TRBJ2-3
d_gene: TRBD2
CDR3nt: TGCGCCAGCAGCCAAGGGACTAGCGGAGCCGTAGGCACAGATACGCAGTATTTT
CDR3aa: CASSQGTSGAVGTDTQYF

abundance: NA
len: 16
v_gene: TRBV10-1
j_gene: TRBJ2-7
d_gene: TRBD2
CDR3nt: TGCGCCAGCAGTGAGTCGGGGGGACTAGCGGGACTCGAGCAGTACTTC
CDR3aa: CASSESGGLAGLEQYF

abundance: NA
len: 15
v_gene: TRBV7-9
j_gene: TRBJ1-5
d_gene: TRBD1
CDR3nt: TGTGCCAGCAGCTTTGGACAGGGCCTCAATCAGCCCCAGCATTTT
CDR3aa: CASSFGQGLNQPQHF